The 6 T cell receptor beta chains presented below share a single source sample, sequenced in a study of T cells in Graves' hyperthyroidism and ophthalmopathy. The CDR3 regions of TCR beta were amplified from RNA transcripts. When the TCR CDR3 underwent first-round RT-PCR, the HTBI primer set was used. Via MiXCR, TCRdb re-called the multiplex PCR reads, giving one row per CDR3 protein. Of some 460,000 distinct CDR3 sequences detected, approximately 14% appear once; the ten largest clones hold just under 8%. Input material: blood. These TCRs come from a woman aged 18 to 35 with Graves' hyperthyroidism.

This clonotype came up a few times. A much larger clone lies a single base off, so this may be a read error. This CDR3 is CASSLALAGRSGQYF. As DNA, the CDR3 is TGTGCCAGCAGCTTAGCACTAGCGGGACGGTCCGGGCAGTACTTC. V is TRBV11-3 and J is TRBJ2-7; 10 nucleotides line up with TRBD2. CDR1 is SGHNT, CDR2 YENEEA, per germline. The CDR3 has 15 amino acids. The J segment lost 9 bases and the V segment lost 1 base, leaving 9 bases of the junction unmatched.

The V gene is TRBV4-1, the J gene TRBJ2-2, with 13 bases aligning to TRBD2. The CDR3 has 16 residues. Trimming cost V 3 bases and J 7 bases; bases outside gene matches: 5. Germline CDR1 and CDR2: MGHRA and YSYEKL. Here the CDR3 reads CASSHPTSGRIGELFF. CDR3 bases: TGCGCCAGCAGCCATCCGACTAGCGGGAGGATCGGGGAGCTGTTTTTT.

This clonotype was picked up many times. The chain carries TRBV2 and TRBJ2-5; 7 nucleotides line up with TRBD2. The CDR3 spans 12 residues. V dropped 6 bases and J dropped 5; count of bases not matched to a gene: 3. Germline-derived CDR1 and CDR2 are SNHLY and FYNNEI. As DNA, the CDR3 is TGTGCCAGCAGGACTAGCAGGGAGACCCAGTACTTC. As protein: CASRTSRETQYF.

The V call is TRBV7-2, the J call TRBJ2-1; 8 positions match TRBD2. The V and J ends lost 4 bases and 4 bases, in that order; junction bases with no gene match: 9. Germline V lookup: CDR1 SGHTA, CDR2 FQGNSA. The CDR3 has 16 amino acids. The CDR3, as DNA: TGTGCCAGCAGCTCAAGTGGCGCGGGGGGTTACAATGAGCAGTTCTTC. Its protein product is CASSSSGAGGYNEQFF.

This chain links TRBV11-1 with TRBJ1-1; D is unresolved. Trimming took off 2 bases at V and 2 bases at J, with 12 bases between the two ends. The CDR3 length is 15 residues. Germline CDR1 SGHAT, CDR2 FQDESV (reference sequence). CDR3 coding DNA: TGTGCCAGCAGCTTATATATTACGGCCAACACTGAAGCTTTCTTT. Its translation: CASSLYITANTEAFF. Full variable domain (rest looked up from reference TRBV11-1 and TRBJ1-1): EAEVAQSPRYKITEKSQAVAFWCDPISGHATLYWYRQILGQGPELLVQFQDESVVDDSQLPKDRFSAERLKGVDSTLKIQPAELGDSAMYLCASSLYITANTEAFFGQGTRLTVV.

This clonotype has a count of ten or more. V usage is TRBV2 and J usage is TRBJ2-3; no definite D call. From germline, CDR1 is SNHLY and CDR2 FYNNEI. V was pared by 7 bases and J by 0 bases, with 11 bases between. This CDR3 has 14 residues. The CDR3 sequence is CASTPWVSTDTQYF. The CDR3, as DNA: TGTGCCAGCACCCCATGGGTTAGCACAGATACGCAGTATTTT.